The 5 T cell receptor beta chains in this list originate from one sample, sequenced in a study of technical replicates of blood from several donors. Profiling relied on immunoSEQ multiplex PCR, and the TCRdb table lists in-frame clones only, not all of them. Of some 99,000 clones listed, 95% are singletons. Input material: T cells isolated from PBMCs. The receptor source for this set is a human donor in good health.

This clone was observed a single time. The rearrangement links TRBV5-1 to TRBJ2-7, with 10 nucleotides matching TRBD1. The CDR3 loop spans 15 amino acids. The germline V gene has CDR1 SGHRS and CDR2 YFSETQ. Trimming cost V 5 bases and J 4 bases; bases outside gene matches: 9. In DNA, the CDR3 is TGCGCCAGCAGGGACCCGACAGGGGGCAGTTACGAGCAGTACTTC. Translated, it gives CASRDPTGGSYEQYF.

This clone was counted once. This chain's CDR3 is CATSMEPGDGANVLTF. For the CDR3, the DNA is TGTGCCACCAGCATGGAGCCCGGGGATGGGGCCAACGTCCTGACTTTC. The J gene is TRBJ2-6, the V gene TRBV15, with a weak D call TRBD2 (5 bases). The V gene's germline CDR1 is LNHNV and CDR2 YYDKDF (reference sequence). The length of the CDR3 is 16 residues. The ends were cut back, 4 bases at V and 3 bases at J, with 13 bases in the middle.

The count of this clone is one. This chain's CDR3 is CASSLREGTEAFF. CDR3 bases: TGTGCCAGCAGCTTACGAGAGGGCACTGAAGCTTTCTTT. The chain couples TRBV13 to TRBJ1-1; unclear D gene. Deletions cut 2 bases from V and 4 bases from J, with 8 bases between. CDR3 size: 13 residues. Germline-derived CDR1 and CDR2 are PRHDT and FYEKMQ (reference sequence).

The chain links TRBV6-6 to TRBJ2-7, with 7 nucleotides matching TRBD2. Per the germline V gene, CDR1 is MNHNY and CDR2 is SVGAGI (reference sequence). The CDR3 spans 14 residues. The V and J ends lost 2 bases and 5 bases, in that order; junction bases with no gene match: 6. The CDR3 region has the DNA TGTGCCAGCAGTTACGTGGGGGGAGGGGACGAGCAGTACTTC. Residues: CASSYVGGGDEQYF.

A remark on this clone: The junction does not match germline at one end; this may be a read error. V usage is TRBV11-3 and J usage is TRBJ2-6; D might be TRBD1 (6 bases). Germline CDR1 reads SGHNT; CDR2 reads YENEEA. The CDR3 totals 14 residues. CDR3 loop: CASSLGAGANVLTF. DNA for the CDR3: TGTGCCAGCAGCTTGGGGGCTGGAGCCAACGTCCTGACTTTC.